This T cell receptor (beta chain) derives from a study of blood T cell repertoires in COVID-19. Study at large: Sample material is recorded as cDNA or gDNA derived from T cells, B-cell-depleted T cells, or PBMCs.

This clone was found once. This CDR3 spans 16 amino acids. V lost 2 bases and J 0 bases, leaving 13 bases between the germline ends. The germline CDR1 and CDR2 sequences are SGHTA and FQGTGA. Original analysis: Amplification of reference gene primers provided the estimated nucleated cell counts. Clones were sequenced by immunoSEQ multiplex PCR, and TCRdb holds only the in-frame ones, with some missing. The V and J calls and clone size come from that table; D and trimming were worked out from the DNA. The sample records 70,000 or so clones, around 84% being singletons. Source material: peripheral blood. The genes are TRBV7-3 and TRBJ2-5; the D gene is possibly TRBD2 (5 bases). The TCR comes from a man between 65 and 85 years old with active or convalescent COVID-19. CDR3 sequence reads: CASSLAPGGYQETQYF. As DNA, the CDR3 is TGTGCCAGCAGCTTAGCTCCGGGCGGGTACCAAGAGACCCAGTACTTC.